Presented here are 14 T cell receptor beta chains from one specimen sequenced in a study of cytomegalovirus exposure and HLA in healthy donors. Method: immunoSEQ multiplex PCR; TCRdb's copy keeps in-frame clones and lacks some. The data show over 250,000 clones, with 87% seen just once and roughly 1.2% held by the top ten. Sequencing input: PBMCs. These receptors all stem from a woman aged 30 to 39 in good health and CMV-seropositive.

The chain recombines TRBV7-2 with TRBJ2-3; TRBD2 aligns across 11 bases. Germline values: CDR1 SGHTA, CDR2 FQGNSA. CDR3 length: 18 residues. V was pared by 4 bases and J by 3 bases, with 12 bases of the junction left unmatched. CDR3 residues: CASSSKTTSGRITDTQYF. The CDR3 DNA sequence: TGTGCCAGCAGCTCCAAAACCACTAGCGGGAGAATAACAGATACGCAGTATTTT. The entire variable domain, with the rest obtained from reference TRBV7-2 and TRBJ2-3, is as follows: GAGVSQSPSNKVTEKGKDVELRCDPISGHTALYWYRQSLGQGLEFLIYFQGNSAPDKSGLPSDRFSAERTGGSVSTLTIQRTQQEDSAVYLCASSSKTTSGRITDTQYFGPGTRLTVL.

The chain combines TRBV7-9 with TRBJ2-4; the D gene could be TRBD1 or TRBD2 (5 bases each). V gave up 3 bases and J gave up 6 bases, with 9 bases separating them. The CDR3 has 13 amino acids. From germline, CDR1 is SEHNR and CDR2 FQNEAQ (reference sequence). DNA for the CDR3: TGTGCCAGCAGCTTCCGGGACGCAAACATTCAGTACTTC. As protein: CASSFRDANIQYF.

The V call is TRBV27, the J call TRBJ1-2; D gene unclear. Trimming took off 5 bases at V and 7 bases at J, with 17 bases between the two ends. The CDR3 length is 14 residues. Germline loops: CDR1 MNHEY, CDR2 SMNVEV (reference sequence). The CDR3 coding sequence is TGTGCCAGCAGTCCCGACATATTTCGAGGTGGCTACACCTTC. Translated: CASSPDIFRGGYTF.

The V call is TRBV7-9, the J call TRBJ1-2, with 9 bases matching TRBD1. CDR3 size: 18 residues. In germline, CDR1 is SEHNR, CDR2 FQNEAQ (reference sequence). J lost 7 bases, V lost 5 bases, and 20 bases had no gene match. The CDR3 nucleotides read TGTGCCAGCAGCATTGGGGGGGTACCGGGACAGGGAAGTCGTGGCTACACCTTC. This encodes CASSIGGVPGQGSRGYTF.

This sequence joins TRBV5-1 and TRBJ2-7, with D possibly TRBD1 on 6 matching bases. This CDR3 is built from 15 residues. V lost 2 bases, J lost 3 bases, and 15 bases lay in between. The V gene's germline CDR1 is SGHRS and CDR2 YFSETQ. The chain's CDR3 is CASSLSGDASYEQYF. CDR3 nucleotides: TGCGCCAGCAGCTTATCAGGGGACGCCAGCTACGAGCAGTACTTC.

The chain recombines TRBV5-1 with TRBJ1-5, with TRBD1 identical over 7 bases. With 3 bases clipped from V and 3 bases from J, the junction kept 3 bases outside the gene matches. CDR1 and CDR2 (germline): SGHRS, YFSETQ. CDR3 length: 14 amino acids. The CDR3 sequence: CASSSGQNNQPQHF. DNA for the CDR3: TGCGCCAGCAGCTCGGGACAGAACAATCAGCCCCAGCATTTT.

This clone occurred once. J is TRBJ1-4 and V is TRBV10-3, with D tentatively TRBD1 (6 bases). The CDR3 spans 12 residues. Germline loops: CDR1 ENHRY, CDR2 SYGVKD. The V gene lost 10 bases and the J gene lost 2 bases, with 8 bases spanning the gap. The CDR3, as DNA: TGTGCCACCAGGGGCACTAATGAAAAACTGTTTTTT. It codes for CATRGTNEKLFF.

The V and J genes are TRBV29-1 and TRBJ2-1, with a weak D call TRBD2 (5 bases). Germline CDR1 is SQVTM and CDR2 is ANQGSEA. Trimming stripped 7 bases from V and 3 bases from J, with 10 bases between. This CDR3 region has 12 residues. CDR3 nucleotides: TGCAGCGAGGACCGGGACTACAATGAGCAGTTCTTC. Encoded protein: CSEDRDYNEQFF.

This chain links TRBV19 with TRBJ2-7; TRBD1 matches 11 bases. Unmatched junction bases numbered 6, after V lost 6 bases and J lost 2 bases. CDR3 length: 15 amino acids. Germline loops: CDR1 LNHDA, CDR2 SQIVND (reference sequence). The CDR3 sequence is CASRPGQGVPYEQYF. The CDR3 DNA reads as TGTGCCAGTAGACCGGGACAGGGGGTTCCCTACGAGCAGTACTTC.

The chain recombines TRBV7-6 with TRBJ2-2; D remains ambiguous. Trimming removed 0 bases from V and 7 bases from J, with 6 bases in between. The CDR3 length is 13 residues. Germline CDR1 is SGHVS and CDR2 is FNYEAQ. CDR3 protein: CASSLASSGELFF. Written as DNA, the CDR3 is TGTGCCAGCAGCTTAGCCAGCAGCGGGGAGCTGTTTTTT.

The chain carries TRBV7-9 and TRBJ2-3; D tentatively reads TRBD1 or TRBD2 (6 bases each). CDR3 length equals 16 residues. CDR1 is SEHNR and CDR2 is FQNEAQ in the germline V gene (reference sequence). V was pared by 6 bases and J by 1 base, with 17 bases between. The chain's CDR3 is CASRFGARGRTDTQYF. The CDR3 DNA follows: TGTGCCAGCAGATTTGGCGCTCGGGGGCGCACAGATACGCAGTATTTT.

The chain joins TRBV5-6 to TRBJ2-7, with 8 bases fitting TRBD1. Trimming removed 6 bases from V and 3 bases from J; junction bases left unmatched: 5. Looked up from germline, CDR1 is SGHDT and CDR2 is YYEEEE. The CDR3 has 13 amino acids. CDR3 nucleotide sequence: TGTGCCAGCACAACAGGGGGGATCTACGAGCAGTACTTC. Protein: CASTTGGIYEQYF.

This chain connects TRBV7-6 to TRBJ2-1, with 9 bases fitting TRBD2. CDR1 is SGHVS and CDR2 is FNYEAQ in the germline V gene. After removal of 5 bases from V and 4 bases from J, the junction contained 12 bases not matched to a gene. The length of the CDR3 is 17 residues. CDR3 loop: CASSTPGTSIIYNEQFF. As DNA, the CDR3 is TGTGCCAGCAGCACCCCCGGGACTAGCATTATATACAATGAGCAGTTCTTC.

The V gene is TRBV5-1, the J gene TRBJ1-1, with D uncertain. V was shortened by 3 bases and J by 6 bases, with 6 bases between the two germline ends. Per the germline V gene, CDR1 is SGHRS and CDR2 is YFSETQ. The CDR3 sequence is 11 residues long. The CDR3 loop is CASSYGSEAFF. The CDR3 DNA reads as TGCGCCAGCAGCTACGGCTCTGAAGCTTTCTTT.